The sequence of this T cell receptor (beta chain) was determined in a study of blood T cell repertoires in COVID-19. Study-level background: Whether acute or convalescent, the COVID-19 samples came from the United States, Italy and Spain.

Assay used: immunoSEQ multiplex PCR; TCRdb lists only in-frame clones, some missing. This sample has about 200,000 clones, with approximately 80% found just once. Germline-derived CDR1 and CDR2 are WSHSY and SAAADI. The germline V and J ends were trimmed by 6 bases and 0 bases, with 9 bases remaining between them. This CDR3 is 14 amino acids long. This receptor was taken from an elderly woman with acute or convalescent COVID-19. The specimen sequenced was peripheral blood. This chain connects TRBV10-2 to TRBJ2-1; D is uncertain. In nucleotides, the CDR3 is TGCGCCAGCAGACTCATAGACTCCTACAATGAGCAGTTCTTC. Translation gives CASRLIDSYNEQFF.